There are many counts of the clone carrying this T cell receptor (beta chain). The antigen is undetermined. As to time point: persistent/refractory GD, antithyroid drugs over 5 years with positive TRAb. From RNA extracted from PBMCs, the TCR library was made. Patients were enrolled at an endocrinology department in Xi'an, China. The sample originates from a study of regulatory T cells in long-lasting Graves disease. Study-level findings and limits: Persistent-disease Graves' patients showed less TCR diversity than new cases. Persistent cases favored TRBV28, TRBJ1-2 and TRBJ2-5.

To make TCR beta libraries, researchers used iRepertoire HTBI primers and Arm-PCR of CDR3 regions. TCRdb ran MiXCR on the multiplex PCR reads and lists one entry per CDR3 protein. In the table there are around 460,000 distinct CDR3 sequences, 20% to 25% of which are singletons. The CDR3 spans 14 residues. The junction had 4 bases not matched to a gene; V was cut back by 4 bases and J by 7 bases. Germline CDR1 is MNHNS and CDR2 is SASEGT. The sequences come from peripheral blood mononuclear cells (PBMCs), collected when the disease was refractory, from a patient treated with antithyroid drugs. The TCR was taken from a female donor with Graves disease. The rearrangement links TRBV6-1 to TRBJ1-4; 9 nucleotides match TRBD1. CDR3 residues: CASSGWTGAEKLFF. The DNA for the CDR3 is TGTGCCAGCAGTGGGTGGACAGGGGCTGAAAAACTGTTTTTT.